The entry below describes one T cell receptor (beta chain). Its antigen is not known. The CDR3 extends over 18 amino acids. V dropped 4 bases and J dropped 5; count of bases not matched to a gene: 10. Germline CDR1 LGHNA, CDR2 YSLEER. These data are taken from a study of vaccination effects on CD4 cells after COVID-19. General study results and limits: Infection-derived and vaccine-derived clones contracted markedly late after vaccination.

Antigen-specific CD4+ T cells were expanded (with viral peptide pools) by the ViraFEST assay ahead of sequencing. The culture ran for 10 days, and then CD4+ T cells were isolated. Among the vaccine recipients, none had a prior SARS-CoV-2 infection, and nucleocapsid antibodies were negative. Both day 3 and day 7 saw half the medium replaced with IL-2 medium. Data came from immunoSEQ multiplex PCR; TCRdb stores just in-frame clones and leaves some out. The sample lists tens of thousands of clones; over 70% were seen once. The V call is TRBV4-3, the J call TRBJ2-2, with 13 nucleotides matching TRBD2. The clonotype was recovered from a human donor who received a COVID-19 vaccine. The starting material was CD4+ T cells from PBMCs cultured with HCoV-OC43 spike peptides, obtained before COVID-19 vaccination. Specified subset: HCoV-OC43 spike overlapping peptide pool stimulation. The CDR3 loop is CASSRLLAGGPGTGELFF. DNA for the CDR3: TGCGCCAGCAGCCGCTTACTAGCGGGGGGGCCGGGTACCGGGGAGCTGTTTTTT.